The 22 T cell receptor beta chains below were found in one sample sequenced in a study of T cells in Graves' hyperthyroidism and ophthalmopathy. RNA transcripts gave rise to amplified TCR beta CDR3 regions. Primed by the HTBI set, a first-round RT-PCR was run on the TCR CDR3. MiXCR, applied by TCRdb to the multiplex PCR reads, yields one record per CDR3 protein. The data contain about 610,000 distinct CDR3 sequences, under 60% of them seen just once; the ten biggest clones take up about 8.3%. Specimen: peripheral blood or thyroid tissue (not recorded which). The receptors come from a young woman with Graves' hyperthyroidism.

This clonotype was seen a few times. V is TRBV4-3 and J is TRBJ1-5, with no clear D. This CDR3 contains 16 residues. Trimming removed 0 bases from V and 1 base from J, with 10 bases in between. The germline CDR1 and CDR2 sequences are LGHNA and YSLEER. The CDR3 reads CASSQDFRQSNQPQHF. As DNA, the CDR3 is TGCGCCAGCAGCCAAGATTTCAGGCAGAGCAATCAGCCCCAGCATTTT.

V gene TRBV20-1 combines with J gene TRBJ1-3; 8 bases map to TRBD1. The CDR3 contains 15 residues. Losses at the gene ends were 2 bases for V and 3 bases for J; bases not matched to a gene: 6. The germline gives CDR1 DFQATT, CDR2 SNEGSKA (reference sequence). The CDR3 spells CSARSVTGVGNTIYF. Written as DNA, the CDR3 is TGCAGTGCTAGATCGGTGACAGGGGTTGGAAACACCATATATTTT.

The sample holds many counts of this clonotype. The chain combines TRBV7-9 with TRBJ1-4, with 8 bases aligning to TRBD1. Trimming took 3 bases from V and 3 from J; bases not matched to a gene: 3. The CDR3 runs to 15 residues. Germline V lookup: CDR1 SEHNR, CDR2 FQNEAQ (reference sequence). The CDR3 DNA is TGTGCCAGCAGCTTCCAGGGGGCCCCTAATGAAAAACTGTTTTTT. Its translation: CASSFQGAPNEKLFF.

This clonotype was found many times. The V gene is TRBV27, the J gene TRBJ1-1, with a tentative D call TRBD1 (6 bases). The CDR3 loop spans 12 amino acids. V was trimmed by 6 bases and J by 9 bases, leaving 14 bases between them. Germline CDR1 is MNHEY and CDR2 is SMNVEV (reference sequence). The CDR3 reads CASSRSGVKAFF. The CDR3 region has the DNA TGTGCCAGCAGCCGCTCAGGGGTTAAAGCTTTCTTT.

V gene TRBV25-1 combines with J gene TRBJ2-1; D gene uncertain. The length of the CDR3 is 12 residues. Trimming took 6 bases from V and 8 from J, leaving 11 bases between them. The germline gives CDR1 MGHDK, CDR2 SYGVNS. CDR3 residues: CASRWYNDEQFF. CDR3 sequence (DNA): TGTGCCAGCAGATGGTATAACGATGAGCAGTTCTTC.

The chain has TRBV12-3 or TRBV12-4 and TRBJ1-5; D is possibly TRBD1 (5 bases). Between the trimmed V and J ends, which lost 5 bases and 0 bases, there was a span of 11 bases. This CDR3 contains 15 residues. The CDR3, as DNA: TGTGCCAGCAGTCCCAGGGCTTTTAGCAATCAGCCCCAGCATTTT. Its protein product is CASSPRAFSNQPQHF.

This clonotype was observed many times. This chain connects TRBV20-1 to TRBJ2-2; TRBD2 matches 8 bases. The junction had 5 bases not matched to a gene; V was cut back by 6 bases and J by 2 bases. There are 14 residues in the CDR3. Per the germline V gene, CDR1 is DFQATT and CDR2 is SNEGSKA (reference sequence). In nucleotides, the CDR3 is TGCAGTGCCCCGGGACTAGGAAACACCGGGGAGCTGTTTTTT. Protein: CSAPGLGNTGELFF.

This clonotype was seen more than once but under ten times. V usage is TRBV30 and J usage is TRBJ1-4, with D unclear. Germline CDR1 is GTSNPN and CDR2 is SVGIG (reference sequence). This CDR3 is built from 13 residues. V lost 4 bases and J 1 base, leaving 7 bases between the germline ends. CDR3 sequence reads: CAWKKGTNEKLFF. The CDR3 DNA reads TGTGCCTGGAAAAAGGGAACTAATGAAAAACTGTTTTTT.

The chain joins TRBV7-9 to TRBJ1-3; TRBD1 matches at 8 bases. Germline values: CDR1 SEHNR, CDR2 FQNEAQ (reference sequence). V trimming: 5 bases; J trimming: 8 bases; junction bases outside the gene matches: 14. The CDR3 consists of 16 residues. In DNA form, the CDR3 reads TGTGCCAGCAGCCACGGACAGGGTGCCTATGGCTACACCATATATTTT. Its translation is CASSHGQGAYGYTIYF.

This clonotype showed up many times. The V call is TRBV24-1, the J call TRBJ2-2; 10 positions agree with TRBD1. Germline-derived CDR1 and CDR2 are KGHDR and SFDVKD. Trimming cost V 4 bases and J 5 bases; bases outside gene matches: 12. The CDR3 consists of 18 residues. Here the CDR3 reads CATSDPSGDRGETGELFF. The DNA of the CDR3 is TGTGCCACCAGTGACCCCTCCGGGGACAGGGGAGAAACCGGGGAGCTGTTTTTT.

The rearrangement links TRBV4-3 to TRBJ2-3; the match to TRBD1 covers 8 bases. The V segment lost 1 base and the J segment 8 bases; nucleotides outside the gene matches: 2. There are 13 residues in the CDR3. The germline gives CDR1 LGHNA, CDR2 YSLEER. CDR3 in DNA: TGCGCCAGCAGCCAAGCAGGGGGCGTTACGCAGTATTTT. This translates into CASSQAGGVTQYF.

This clonotype occurred many times. The chain recombines TRBV19 with TRBJ1-5; D is perhaps TRBD1 (5 bases). Per the germline V gene, CDR1 is LNHDA and CDR2 is SQIVND (reference sequence). CDR3 length equals 14 residues. The ends were cut back, 3 bases at V and 6 bases at J, with 12 bases in the middle. CDR3 DNA: TGTGCCAGTAGTATGGGGGGACGCGGTCAGCCCCAGCATTTT. Its protein is CASSMGGRGQPQHF. The whole variable domain, remainder taken from reference TRBV19 and TRBJ1-5, is DGGITQSPKYLFRKEGQNVTLSCEQNLNHDAMYWYRQDPGQGLRLIYYSQIVNDFQKGDIAEGYSVSREKKESFPLTVTSAQKNPTAFYLCASSMGGRGQPQHFGDGTRLSIL.

V gene TRBV20-1 combines with J gene TRBJ2-7; TRBD2 agrees at 12 bases. Germline V CDR1 and CDR2: DFQATT, SNEGSKA (reference sequence). The CDR3 is 15 residues long. Trimming removed 2 bases from V and 1 base from J; junction bases left unmatched: 3. In DNA form, the CDR3 reads TGCAGTGCTAGACAAACTAGCGGGGGGTCCTACGAGCAGTACTTC. Amino acid sequence: CSARQTSGGSYEQYF.

This chain connects TRBV5-5 to TRBJ2-7, with D possibly matching TRBD1 (5 bases). The germline V gene has CDR1 SGHKS and CDR2 YYEKEE (reference sequence). Deletions cut 4 bases from V and 10 bases from J, with 12 bases between. CDR3 length: 11 residues. CDR3 DNA sequence: TGTGCCAGCAGCACGTTACAGGTTCAGTACTTC. This codes for CASSTLQVQYF.

This clonotype was seen many times. This rearrangement joins TRBV2 to TRBJ1-5, with D hard to call. V lost 8 bases to trimming and J lost 1 base, with 24 bases between them. The CDR3 totals 18 residues. Germline V CDR1 and CDR2: SNHLY, FYNNEI. The CDR3 coding sequence is TGTGCCAGCTCCAAACGGGGTTTAGTCCGGCAAAGCAATCAGCCCCAGCATTTT. This codes for CASSKRGLVRQSNQPQHF. Full variable domain (missing parts from reference TRBV2 and TRBJ1-5): EPEVTQTPSHQVTQMGQEVILRCVPISNHLYFYWYRQILGQKVEFLVSFYNNEISEKSEIFDDQFSVERPDGSNFTLKIRSTKLEDSAMYFCASSKRGLVRQSNQPQHFGDGTRLSIL.

V and J are TRBV15 and TRBJ2-5, with D perhaps TRBD2 (5 bases). V was pared by 3 bases and J by 5 bases, with 16 bases between. Germline loops: CDR1 LNHNV, CDR2 YYDKDF (reference sequence). CDR3 length: 15 residues. The CDR3 coding sequence is TGTGCCACCAGCAGGAAGGACTCCTTCGGGGAGACCCAGTACTTC. Protein: CATSRKDSFGETQYF.

This clonotype came up many times. The chain combines TRBV7-9 with TRBJ2-7, with TRBD2 identical over 13 bases. The trim removed 1 base at V and 7 bases at J, leaving 1 base unmatched. CDR1 and CDR2 (germline): SEHNR, FQNEAQ (reference sequence). The length of the CDR3 is 14 residues. This CDR3 is CASSLETSGREQYF. In DNA, the CDR3 is TGTGCCAGCAGCTTAGAGACTAGCGGGAGGGAGCAGTACTTC.

This clonotype was picked up many times. The chain uses TRBV15 and TRBJ1-4, with a tentative D call TRBD1 (5 bases). The germline V and J ends were trimmed by 0 bases and 3 bases, with 8 bases remaining between them. Germline loops: CDR1 LNHNV, CDR2 YYDKDF (reference sequence). The CDR3 extends over 15 amino acids. CDR3 sequence (DNA): TGTGCCACCAGCAGAGATCTACAGGCTAATGAAAAACTGTTTTTT. As protein: CATSRDLQANEKLFF.

The J gene is TRBJ2-3, the V gene TRBV5-6, with a tentative D call TRBD1 (5 bases). Germline V gene sequence: CDR1 SGHDT, CDR2 YYEEEE. The germline V and J ends were trimmed by 2 bases and 4 bases, with 8 bases remaining between them. CDR3 length equals 13 residues. CDR3 sequence: CASSFREPDTQYF. CDR3 sequence (DNA): TGTGCCAGCAGCTTCAGGGAACCAGATACGCAGTATTTT. The full variable domain, its missing parts supplied by reference TRBV5-6 and TRBJ2-3, is DAGVTQSPTHLIKTRGQQVTLRCSPKSGHDTVSWYQQALGQGPQFIFQYYEEEERQRGNFPDRFSGHQFPNYSSELNVNALLLGDSALYLCASSFREPDTQYFGPGTRLTVL.

The chain is built from TRBV29-1 and TRBJ2-7; TRBD1 matches 8 bases. This CDR3 has 12 amino acids. Looked up from germline, CDR1 is SQVTM and CDR2 is ANQGSEA. After removal of 8 bases from V and 3 bases from J, the junction contained 6 bases not matched to a gene. CDR3 amino acids: CSLRTGYYEQYF. For the CDR3, the DNA is TGCAGCTTGCGGACAGGGTACTACGAGCAGTACTTC.

This clonotype was observed many times. The chain carries TRBV10-3 and TRBJ2-5; D is undetermined. Deletions cut 8 bases from V and 1 base from J, with 5 bases between. This CDR3 has 11 amino acids. Germline V CDR1 and CDR2: ENHRY, SYGVKD. The CDR3 region has the DNA TGTGCCATCCTCTTCCAAGAGACCCAGTACTTC. Protein sequence: CAILFQETQYF.

Note on this clonotype: One base away lies a much larger clone, so this may be a sequencing read error. The CDR3 does not close with the conserved phenylalanine or tryptophan, likely indicating a read error. The rearrangement joins TRBV20-1 to TRBJ2-2; the D gene is possibly TRBD2 (6 bases). In germline, CDR1 is DFQATT, CDR2 SNEGSKA (reference sequence). Trimming left V 0 bases short and J 4 bases short, with 12 bases between. The CDR3 consists of 15 residues. CDR3 in DNA: TGCAGTGCTAGAGATGGGCGGGACCCCACCGGGGAGCTGTTTTCT. It codes for CSARDGRDPTGELFS.